The T cell receptor (beta chain) described here comes from a study of blood T cell repertoires in COVID-19. Overall study context: Nucleic acid was either cDNA or gDNA, and it came from T cells, B-cell-depleted T cells, or PBMCs.

Trimming cost V 5 bases and J 0 bases, with 4 bases left between them. The CDR3 length is 12 residues. Germline V lookup: CDR1 SGHAT, CDR2 FQNNGV. Participants spanned ages about 18 to 90 years and resided in 20 to 25 US areas. Two negative PCRs, clearance, or symptom resolution characterized the recovered Cohort 3 donors. This table comes from immunoSEQ multiplex PCR, and its TCRdb copy is limited to in-frame clones, with some not included. The sample contains about 290,000 clones, around nine tenths of which appear only once. Sequencing input: PBMCs or T cells enriched from blood (not recorded which). The chain recombines TRBV11-2 with TRBJ2-5; no firm D call. This sequence originates from a middle-aged woman who had recovered from COVID-19. The CDR3 is CASSPDQETQYF. CDR3 nucleotides: TGTGCCAGCAGCCCTGACCAAGAGACCCAGTACTTC. Using reference TRBV11-2 and TRBJ2-5 for the parts outside the CDR3, the full variable domain is EAGVAQSPRYKIIEKRQSVAFWCNPISGHATLYWYQQILGQGPKLLIQFQNNGVVDDSQLPKDRFSAERLKGVDSTLKIQPAKLEDSAVYLCASSPDQETQYFGPGTRLLVL.